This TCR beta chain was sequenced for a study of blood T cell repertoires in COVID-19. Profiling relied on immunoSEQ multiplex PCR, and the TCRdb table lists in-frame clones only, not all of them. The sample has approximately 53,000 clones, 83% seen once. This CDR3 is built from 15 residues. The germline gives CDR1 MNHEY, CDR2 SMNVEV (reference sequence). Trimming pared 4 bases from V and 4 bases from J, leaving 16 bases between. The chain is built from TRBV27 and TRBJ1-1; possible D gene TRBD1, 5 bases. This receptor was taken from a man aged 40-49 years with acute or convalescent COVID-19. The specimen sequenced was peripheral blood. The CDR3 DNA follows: TGTGCCAGCAGTTCTCCCCACCACGGGGGCACTGAAGCTTTCTTT. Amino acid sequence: CASSSPHHGGTEAFF.